This T cell receptor (beta chain) comes out of a study of blood T cell repertoires in COVID-19. Generated by immunoSEQ multiplex PCR, the TCRdb table keeps only in-frame clones and is missing some. The sample lists 150,000 or so clones; approximately 85% were seen once. The ends lost 6 bases at V and 2 bases at J; junction bases unmatched: 8. The CDR3 runs 15 residues. Germline V CDR1 and CDR2: MNHEY, SVGAGI. The chain recombines TRBV6-5 with TRBJ2-3; 7 bases are a match to TRBD1. The source is a man aged 55 to 70 who had recovered from COVID-19. The sequenced material came from peripheral blood. The CDR3 sequence: CASSRDRDITDTQYF. The CDR3 coding sequence is TGTGCCAGCAGCAGGGACAGAGATATCACAGATACGCAGTATTTT.